These 8 T cell receptor beta chains originate from one sample sequenced in a study of cytomegalovirus exposure and HLA in healthy donors. Assay: immunoSEQ multiplex PCR; the TCRdb copy retains only in-frame clones and omits some. The data hold hundreds of thousands of clones, with just over 85% observed a single time. The sequencing input was PBMCs. These receptors originate from a woman aged 18-30 years in good health and CMV-seronegative.

The chain uses TRBV4-2 and TRBJ2-7; 9 bases map to TRBD2. CDR1 is LGHNA and CDR2 is YNFKEQ in the germline V gene. CDR3 length equals 16 residues. The J segment lost 3 bases and the V segment lost 4 bases, leaving 10 bases of the junction unmatched. Written as DNA, the CDR3 is TGTGCCAGCAGCCCCCAGCTACTAGCGGGCAACTACGAGCAGTACTTC. This sequence encodes CASSPQLLAGNYEQYF.

This chain uses TRBV15 with TRBJ2-1; 12 bases fit TRBD1. Germline CDR1 is LNHNV and CDR2 is YYDKDF (reference sequence). V shed 1 base, J shed 3 bases, and the junction held 4 bases outside the gene matches. The CDR3 runs 17 residues. In DNA, the CDR3 is TGTGCCACCAGCAGAGGGGGGGACAGGGGGCACTACAATGAGCAGTTCTTC. Translation: CATSRGGDRGHYNEQFF.

J is TRBJ1-5 and V is TRBV7-2, with 12 bases aligning to TRBD1. The germline V gene encodes CDR1 SGHTA and CDR2 FQGNSA. After removal of 0 bases from V and 13 bases from J, the junction contained 7 bases not matched to a gene. The CDR3 is made up of 15 amino acids. CDR3 sequence reads: CASSLAGTGGATQHF. DNA for the CDR3: TGTGCCAGCAGCTTAGCCGGGACAGGGGGCGCAACGCAGCATTTT.

V and J are TRBV5-8 and TRBJ2-7; 7 nucleotides line up with TRBD1. V dropped 2 bases and J dropped 2; count of bases not matched to a gene: 4. The CDR3 is 14 amino acids. Per the germline V gene, CDR1 is SGHTS and CDR2 is YDEGEE. CDR3 in amino acids: CASSFRGIPYEQYF. CDR3 sequence (DNA): TGTGCCAGCAGCTTCAGGGGGATACCCTACGAGCAGTACTTC.

This chain joins TRBV27 and TRBJ2-4; TRBD2 agrees at 11 bases. V shed 6 bases and J 14 bases; nucleotides not matched to a gene: 9. The CDR3 totals 13 residues. Germline V gene lookup returns CDR1 MNHEY and CDR2 SMNVEV (reference sequence). The CDR3 protein is CASRVLSGGAEYF. CDR3 nucleotide sequence: TGTGCCAGCAGGGTGCTTAGCGGGGGGGCCGAGTACTTC.

This clone is a singleton in its sample. This chain uses TRBV2 with TRBJ1-1, with D possibly matching TRBD1 (5 bases). V lost 4 bases and J 2 bases, leaving 20 bases between the germline ends. The CDR3 consists of 17 residues. Germline-derived CDR1 and CDR2 are SNHLY and FYNNEI. The CDR3 here is CASSVIFRRGENTEAFF. In nucleotides, the CDR3 is TGTGCCAGCAGTGTTATTTTCAGGCGGGGGGAAAACACTGAAGCTTTCTTT. Combining the CDR3 with reference TRBV2 and TRBJ1-1 gives the whole variable domain EPEVTQTPSHQVTQMGQEVILRCVPISNHLYFYWYRQILGQKVEFLVSFYNNEISEKSEIFDDQFSVERPDGSNFTLKIRSTKLEDSAMYFCASSVIFRRGENTEAFFGQGTRLTVV.

The rearrangement joins TRBV9 to TRBJ2-1; TRBD2 matches at 8 bases. The V gene's germline CDR1 is SGDLS and CDR2 YYNGEE. The CDR3 totals 15 residues. Trimming cost V 0 bases and J 7 bases; bases outside gene matches: 6. CDR3 nucleotides: TGTGCCAGCAGCGTAGCGGGGGGGCAGATAAATGAGCAGTTCTTC. It translates to CASSVAGGQINEQFF.

The V call is TRBV11-3, the J call TRBJ2-5; the D gene is possibly TRBD1 (6 bases). This CDR3 comprises 15 residues. Germline V gene data show CDR1 as SGHNT and CDR2 as YENEEA. V lost 5 bases and J lost 2, with 15 bases in between. CDR3 amino acids: CASSLHSGVQETQYF. The CDR3 bases are TGTGCCAGCAGCCTACATTCAGGGGTTCAAGAGACCCAGTACTTC.